What follows are 27 T cell receptor beta chains derived from one specimen sequenced in a study of STAT3 mutations in large granular lymphocyte leukemia. Points from the study as a whole: In T-cell large granular lymphocyte leukemia, about half of patients showed multiple immunodominant subclonotypes.

The table came from immunoSEQ multiplex PCR; TCRdb's copy has only in-frame clones and leaves some out. Altogether 9,000 to 15,000 clones are present, about 76% being singletons, with the ten largest covering approximately 47%. No antigen is known for these receptors. Sequencing used peripheral blood mononuclear cells. The receptors here all came from a man aged 60-69 years with T-cell large granular lymphocyte leukemia. Some clones in this sample may be carry-over from other donors' samples.

This sequence joins TRBV5-1 and TRBJ1-3; no clear D gene. V lost 0 bases and J lost 0, with 7 bases in between. Germline values: CDR1 SGHRS, CDR2 YFSETQ. The CDR3 is 15 amino acids. Here the CDR3 reads CASSLGPNSGNTIYF. CDR3 sequence (DNA): TGCGCCAGCAGCTTGGGACCGAACTCTGGAAACACCATATATTTT.

The chain combines TRBV29-1 with TRBJ2-3, with D unclear. The germline CDR1 and CDR2 sequences are SQVTM and ANQGSEA. The CDR3 runs 11 residues. Trimming cost V 4 bases and J 5 bases, with 7 bases left between them. CDR3 sequence: CSVGKQDTQYF. In DNA form, the CDR3 reads TGCAGCGTTGGAAAGCAAGATACGCAGTATTTT.

This clone was found a few times. Here the CDR3 DNA reads TGTGCCAGCAGGGAGACAGGCCGCTCCTACAATGAGCAGTTCTTC. It yields the protein CASRETGRSYNEQFF. This chain links TRBV6-5 with TRBJ2-1, with D maybe TRBD1 (6 bases). CDR1 is MNHEY and CDR2 is SVGAGI in the germline V gene. Trimming shortened V by 6 bases and J by 0 bases, and 12 bases separated the two germline ends. There are 15 residues in the CDR3.

The chain has TRBV5-5 and TRBJ2-7; a weak D match, TRBD2 (6 bases). Trimming removed 0 bases at V and 2 bases at J, with 9 bases between. CDR1 is SGHKS, CDR2 YYEKEE, per germline (reference sequence). The CDR3 is 14 amino acids. In DNA form, the CDR3 reads TGTGCCAGCAGCTTGGTGGAGGGCCCCTACGAGCAGTACTTC. It specifies CASSLVEGPYEQYF.

The chain employs TRBV27 and TRBJ2-7, with D tentatively TRBD2 (6 bases). Germline CDR1 is MNHEY and CDR2 is SMNVEV (reference sequence). There are 12 residues in the CDR3. Between the trimmed V and J ends, which lost 6 bases and 3 bases, there was a span of 9 bases. CDR3 region: CASRDYRYEQYF. CDR3 nucleotide sequence: TGTGCCAGCAGGGACTACCGCTACGAGCAGTACTTC.

This chain uses TRBV14 with TRBJ2-7; maybe TRBD1 (5 bases). The CDR3 is 16 residues long. Germline V gene data show CDR1 as SGHDN and CDR2 as FVKESK. Trimming took 4 bases from V and 0 from J, leaving 16 bases between them. The CDR3 reads CASSPSTVTASYEQYF. CDR3 DNA sequence: TGTGCCAGCAGCCCCTCGACAGTTACCGCCTCCTACGAGCAGTACTTC.

The J gene is TRBJ2-1, the V gene TRBV7-9; 11 bases match TRBD1. Trimming removed 6 bases from V and 5 bases from J; junction bases left unmatched: 6. This CDR3 is 15 amino acids long. CDR1 is SEHNR and CDR2 is FQNEAQ in the germline V gene (reference sequence). Here the CDR3 reads CASRWGQGVNNEQFF. The CDR3 DNA sequence: TGTGCCAGCAGATGGGGACAGGGGGTGAACAATGAGCAGTTCTTC.

This chain's CDR3 is CASSSRDRGLVNTEAFF. In DNA form, the CDR3 reads TGTGCCAGCAGCAGCCGGGACAGGGGGCTCGTGAACACTGAAGCTTTCTTT. V usage is TRBV11-2 and J usage is TRBJ1-1; 12 bases align to TRBD1. The ends lost 5 bases at V and 0 bases at J; junction bases unmatched: 7. CDR1 SGHAT and CDR2 FQNNGV come from the germline V gene. The CDR3 covers 17 residues.

V usage is TRBV10-3 and J usage is TRBJ2-5, with 13 nucleotides matching TRBD2. The germline V gene encodes CDR1 ENHRY and CDR2 SYGVKD. V was pared by 3 bases and J by 5 bases, with 6 bases of the junction left unmatched. CDR3 length: 16 amino acids. Here the CDR3 reads CAISDGTSGTMETQYF. The DNA of the CDR3 is TGTGCCATCAGTGATGGGACTAGCGGGACTATGGAGACCCAGTACTTC.

The chain combines TRBV19 with TRBJ1-1; D gene uncertain. The germline CDR1 and CDR2 sequences are LNHDA and SQIVND (reference sequence). The CDR3 spans 12 residues. Trimming pared 6 bases from V and 7 bases from J, leaving 12 bases between. The CDR3 region has the DNA TGTGCCAGTAGCCCCACGCGCGGTGAAGCTTTCTTT. It encodes CASSPTRGEAFF.

J is TRBJ1-5 and V is TRBV5-1; D might be TRBD1 (5 bases). V gave up 4 bases and J gave up 3 bases, with 11 bases separating them. The CDR3 is made up of 14 amino acids. CDR1 is SGHRS, CDR2 YFSETQ, per germline. The CDR3 coding sequence is TGCGCCAGCAGCCTCACAGGCCCCAATCAGCCCCAGCATTTT. The encoded protein is CASSLTGPNQPQHF.

This clone turned up a few times. The chain recombines TRBV4-1 with TRBJ1-1, with 9 bases that match TRBD1. Germline V gene lookup returns CDR1 MGHRA and CDR2 YSYEKL. The V segment lost 4 bases and the J segment 1 base; nucleotides outside the gene matches: 4. The CDR3 is made up of 15 amino acids. The CDR3 sequence is CASSRGQGPNTEAFF. The CDR3 DNA reads TGCGCCAGCAGCCGGGGACAGGGACCGAACACTGAAGCTTTCTTT.

The chain employs TRBV4-1 and TRBJ2-5; no clear D gene. The CDR3 spans 16 residues. Germline V gene sequence: CDR1 MGHRA, CDR2 YSYEKL. V lost 3 bases and J 2 bases, leaving 16 bases between the germline ends. In nucleotides, the CDR3 is TGCGCCAGCAGCCAGCTCGTAGGGCGGCAACAAGAGACCCAGTACTTC. Encoded protein: CASSQLVGRQQETQYF.

CDR3 region: CASKMTVAYGYTF. CDR3 nucleotides: TGTGCCAGTAAAATGACGGTCGCCTATGGCTACACCTTC. The V gene is TRBV28, the J gene TRBJ1-2; D unclear. CDR1 MDHEN and CDR2 SYDVKM come from the germline V gene. The V and J ends lost 9 bases and 4 bases respectively, with 15 bases between them. CDR3 length equals 13 residues.

J is TRBJ2-7 and V is TRBV9; D call uncertain. V lost 2 bases, J lost 5 bases, and 5 bases lay in between. Per the germline V gene, CDR1 is SGDLS and CDR2 is YYNGEE. The CDR3 runs 11 residues. CDR3 in amino acids: CASSVRDEQYF. The CDR3 nucleotides are TGTGCCAGCAGCGTCCGGGACGAGCAGTACTTC.

CDR3 sequence reads: CASSYSNHEQYF. CDR3 in DNA: TGTGCCAGCAGTTACTCGAACCACGAGCAGTACTTC. The chain carries TRBV6-6 and TRBJ2-7, with D unresolved. Trimming shortened V by 0 bases and J by 5 bases, and 5 bases separated the two germline ends. This CDR3 has 12 residues. CDR1 is MNHNY, CDR2 SVGAGI, per germline (reference sequence).

The V gene is TRBV29-1, the J gene TRBJ1-2; 7 bases line up with TRBD1. The CDR3 spans 13 residues. Germline V gene data show CDR1 as SQVTM and CDR2 as ANQGSEA. V shed 6 bases and J 3 bases; nucleotides not matched to a gene: 7. Written as DNA, the CDR3 is TGCAGCGTCGCACAGGGGACTGACTATGGCTACACCTTC. It yields the protein CSVAQGTDYGYTF.

This chain joins TRBV25-1 and TRBJ1-1; D perhaps matches TRBD1 (5 bases). Looked up from germline, CDR1 is MGHDK and CDR2 is SYGVNS. This CDR3 contains 14 residues. Trimming shortened V by 1 base and J by 5 bases, and 11 bases separated the two germline ends. This CDR3 is CASSESQGRTEAFF. The CDR3 coding sequence is TGTGCCAGCAGTGAATCCCAGGGTAGGACTGAAGCTTTCTTT.

This rearrangement joins TRBV27 to TRBJ2-1; D is unclear. The V gene's germline CDR1 is MNHEY and CDR2 SMNVEV (reference sequence). The CDR3 is 12 amino acids. Trimming stripped 6 bases from V and 8 bases from J, with 11 bases between. Here the CDR3 DNA reads TGTGCCAGCAGCATCATTGGGGATGAGCAGTTCTTC. This sequence encodes CASSIIGDEQFF.

The chain joins TRBV29-1 to TRBJ2-7; TRBD1 aligns across 8 bases. The length of the CDR3 is 13 residues. V shed 7 bases, J shed 2 bases, and the junction held 7 bases outside the gene matches. Germline values: CDR1 SQVTM, CDR2 ANQGSEA. In DNA form, the CDR3 reads TGCAGCGCCAAGACAGGGGTAACCTACGAGCAGTACTTC. Its translation is CSAKTGVTYEQYF.

This clone was seen only once. This chain links TRBV28 with TRBJ2-1; 10 positions agree with TRBD1. The germline gives CDR1 MDHEN, CDR2 SYDVKM. The CDR3 covers 15 residues. After removal of 5 bases from V and 8 bases from J, the junction contained 9 bases not matched to a gene. Here the CDR3 DNA reads TGTGCCAGCAGTCAGCCGGGACAGGGGAAGGATGAGCAGTTCTTC. Translation: CASSQPGQGKDEQFF. Together with reference TRBV28 and TRBJ2-1, the CDR3 gives the full variable domain: DVKVTQSSRYLVKRTGEKVFLECVQDMDHENMFWYRQDPGLGLRLIYFSYDVKMKEKGDIPEGYSVSREKKERFSLILESASTNQTSMYLCASSQPGQGKDEQFFGPGTRLTVL.

The chain carries TRBV4-1 and TRBJ1-5; D perhaps matches TRBD1 (6 bases). V shed 5 bases and J shed 7 bases, with 21 bases lying between them. Germline V CDR1 and CDR2: MGHRA, YSYEKL. The CDR3 is 16 amino acids. The CDR3 DNA follows: TGCGCCAGCAGCAAGAGCTACGGGGGCGCCGGACAGCCCCAGCATTTT. Translation gives CASSKSYGGAGQPQHF.

This chain joins TRBV18 and TRBJ1-1, with 11 bases fitting TRBD1. This CDR3 comprises 14 residues. Germline lookup yields CDR1 KGHSH and CDR2 LQKENI. Trimming removed 4 bases from V and 4 bases from J; junction bases left unmatched: 2. The CDR3 reads CASSRGQGATEAFF. The CDR3 coding sequence is TGTGCCAGCTCACGAGGACAGGGGGCCACTGAAGCTTTCTTT. Full variable domain (missing parts from reference TRBV18 and TRBJ1-1): NAGVMQNPRHLVRRRGQEARLRCSPMKGHSHVYWYRQLPEEGLKFMVYLQKENIIDESGMPKERFSAEFPKEGPSILRIQQVVRGDSAAYFCASSRGQGATEAFFGQGTRLTVV.

The rearrangement joins TRBV11-2 to TRBJ2-1; a weak D match, TRBD2 (5 bases). CDR1 SGHAT and CDR2 FQNNGV come from the germline V gene. The V gene lost 1 base and the J gene lost 6 bases, with 19 bases spanning the gap. The CDR3 sequence is 17 residues long. The CDR3 loop is CASSLGSGIPNPNEQFF. The DNA for the CDR3 is TGTGCCAGCAGCTTAGGGTCCGGGATCCCGAACCCCAATGAGCAGTTCTTC.

CDR3 in DNA: TGTGCCAGCAGCCAAAGGGACAGCCTTCACTATGGCTACACCTTC. Its translation: CASSQRDSLHYGYTF. V and J are TRBV13 and TRBJ1-2, with 7 bases fitting TRBD1. The length of the CDR3 is 15 residues. Per germline, CDR1 PRHDT and CDR2 FYEKMQ (reference sequence). Unmatched junction bases numbered 9, after V lost 5 bases and J lost 3 bases. Together with reference TRBV13 and TRBJ1-2, the CDR3 gives the full variable domain: AAGVIQSPRHLIKEKRETATLKCYPIPRHDTVYWYQQGPGQDPQFLISFYEKMQSDKGSIPDRFSAQQFSDYHSELNMSSLELGDSALYFCASSQRDSLHYGYTFGSGTRLTVV.

V usage is TRBV7-2 and J usage is TRBJ1-1; 7 positions agree with TRBD1. Germline lookup yields CDR1 SGHTA and CDR2 FQGNSA. CDR3 length: 12 residues. V was clipped by 6 bases and J by 6 bases; unmatched bases: 4. The CDR3 region is CASRRQGSEAFF. The CDR3, as DNA: TGTGCCAGCAGAAGACAGGGCTCTGAAGCTTTCTTT.

CDR3 bases: TGTGCCAGCAGCCAAGGGGGCAGGAGCCCCTACGAGCAGTACTTC. Amino acid sequence: CASSQGGRSPYEQYF. This rearrangement joins TRBV7-9 to TRBJ2-7; 7 bases are shared with TRBD1. This CDR3 comprises 15 residues. V shed 5 bases, J shed 2 bases, and the junction held 9 bases outside the gene matches. CDR1 and CDR2 from the germline V gene are SEHNR and FQNEAQ (reference sequence).